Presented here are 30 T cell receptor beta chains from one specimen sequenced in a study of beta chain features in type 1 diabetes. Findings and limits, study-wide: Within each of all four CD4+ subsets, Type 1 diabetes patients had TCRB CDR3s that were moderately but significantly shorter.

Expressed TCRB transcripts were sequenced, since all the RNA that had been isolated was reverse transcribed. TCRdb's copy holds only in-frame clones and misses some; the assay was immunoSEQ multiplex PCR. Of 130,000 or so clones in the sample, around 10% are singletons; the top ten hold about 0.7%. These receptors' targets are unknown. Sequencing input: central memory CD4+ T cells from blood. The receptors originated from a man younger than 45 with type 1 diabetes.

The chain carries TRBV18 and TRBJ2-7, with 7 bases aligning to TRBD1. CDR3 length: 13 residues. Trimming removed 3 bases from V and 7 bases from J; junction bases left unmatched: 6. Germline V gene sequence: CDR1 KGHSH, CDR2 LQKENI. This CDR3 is CASSPRGGGEQYF. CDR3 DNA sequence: TGTGCCAGCTCACCTAGAGGGGGCGGAGAGCAGTACTTC.

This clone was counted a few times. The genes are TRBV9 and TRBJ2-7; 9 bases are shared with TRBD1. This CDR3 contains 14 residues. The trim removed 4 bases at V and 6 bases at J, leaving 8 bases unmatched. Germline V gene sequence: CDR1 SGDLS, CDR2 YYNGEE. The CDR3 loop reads CASSTGTGKSEQYF. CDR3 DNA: TGTGCCAGCAGCACCGGGACAGGGAAGTCCGAGCAGTACTTC. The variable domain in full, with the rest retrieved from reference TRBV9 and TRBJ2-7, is DSGVTQTPKHLITATGQRVTLRCSPRSGDLSVYWYQQSLDQGLQFLIQYYNGEERAKGNILERFSAQQFPDLHSELNLSSLELGDSALYFCASSTGTGKSEQYFGPGTRLTVT.

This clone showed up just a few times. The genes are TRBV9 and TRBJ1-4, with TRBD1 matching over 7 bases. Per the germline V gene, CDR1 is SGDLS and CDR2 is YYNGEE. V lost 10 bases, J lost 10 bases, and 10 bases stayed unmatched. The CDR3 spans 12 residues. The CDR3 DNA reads TGTGCCGTTCCTGACAGGGCGGGAAAACTGTTTTTT. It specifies CAVPDRAGKLFF.

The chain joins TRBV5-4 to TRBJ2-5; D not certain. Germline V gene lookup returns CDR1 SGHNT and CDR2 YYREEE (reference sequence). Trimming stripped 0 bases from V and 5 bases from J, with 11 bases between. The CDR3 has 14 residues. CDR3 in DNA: TGTGCCAGCAGCTTGGGCCAGTTCGGGGAGACCCAGTACTTC. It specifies CASSLGQFGETQYF.

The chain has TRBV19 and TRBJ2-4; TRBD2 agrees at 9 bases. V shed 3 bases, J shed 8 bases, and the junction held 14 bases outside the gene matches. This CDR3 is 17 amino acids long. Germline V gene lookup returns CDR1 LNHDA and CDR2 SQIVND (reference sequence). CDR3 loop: CASSMLGGGALGDIQYF. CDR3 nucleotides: TGTGCCAGTAGTATGCTTGGCGGGGGGGCCCTAGGAGACATTCAGTACTTC.

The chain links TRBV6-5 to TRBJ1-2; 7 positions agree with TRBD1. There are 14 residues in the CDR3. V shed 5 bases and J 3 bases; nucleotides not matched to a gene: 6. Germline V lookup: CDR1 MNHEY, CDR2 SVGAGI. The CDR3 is CASSARDRDYGYTF. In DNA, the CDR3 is TGTGCCAGCAGTGCACGAGACAGGGACTATGGCTACACCTTC.

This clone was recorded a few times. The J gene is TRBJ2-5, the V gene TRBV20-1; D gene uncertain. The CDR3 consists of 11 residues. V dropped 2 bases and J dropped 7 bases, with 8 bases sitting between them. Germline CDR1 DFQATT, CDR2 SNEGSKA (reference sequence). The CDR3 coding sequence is TGCAGTGCTAGAAATCTCGGGACCCAGTACTTC. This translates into CSARNLGTQYF.

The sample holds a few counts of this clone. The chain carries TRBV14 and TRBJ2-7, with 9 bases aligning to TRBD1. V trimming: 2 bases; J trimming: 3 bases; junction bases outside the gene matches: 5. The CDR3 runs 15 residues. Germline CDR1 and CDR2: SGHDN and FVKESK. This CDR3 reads CASSQPGQGYYEQYF. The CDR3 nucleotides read TGTGCCAGCAGCCAACCGGGACAGGGATACTACGAGCAGTACTTC.

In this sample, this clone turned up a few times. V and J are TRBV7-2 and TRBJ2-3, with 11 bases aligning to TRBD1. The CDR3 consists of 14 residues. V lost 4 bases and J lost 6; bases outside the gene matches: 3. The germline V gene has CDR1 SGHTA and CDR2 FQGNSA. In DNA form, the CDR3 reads TGTGCCAGCAGCTGGGACAGGGGGGCTGATACGCAGTATTTT. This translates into CASSWDRGADTQYF.

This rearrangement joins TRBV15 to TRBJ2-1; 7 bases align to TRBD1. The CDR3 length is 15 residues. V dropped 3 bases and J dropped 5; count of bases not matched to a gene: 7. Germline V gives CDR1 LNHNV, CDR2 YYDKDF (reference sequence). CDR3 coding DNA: TGTGCCACCAGCAGGGCCACTGACAGGGACAATGAGCAGTTCTTC. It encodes CATSRATDRDNEQFF.

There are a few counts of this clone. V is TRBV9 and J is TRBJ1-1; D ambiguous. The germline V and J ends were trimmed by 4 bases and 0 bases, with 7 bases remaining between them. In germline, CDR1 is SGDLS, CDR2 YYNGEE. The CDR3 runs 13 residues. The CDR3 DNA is TGTGCCAGCAGCCTCCGTATGAACACTGAAGCTTTCTTT. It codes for CASSLRMNTEAFF.

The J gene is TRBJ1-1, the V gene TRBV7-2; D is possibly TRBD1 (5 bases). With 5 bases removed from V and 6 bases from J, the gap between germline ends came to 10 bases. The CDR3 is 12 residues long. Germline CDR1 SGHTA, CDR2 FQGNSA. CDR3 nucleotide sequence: TGTGCCAGCAGCCCTACAGGCCCTGAAGCTTTCTTT. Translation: CASSPTGPEAFF.

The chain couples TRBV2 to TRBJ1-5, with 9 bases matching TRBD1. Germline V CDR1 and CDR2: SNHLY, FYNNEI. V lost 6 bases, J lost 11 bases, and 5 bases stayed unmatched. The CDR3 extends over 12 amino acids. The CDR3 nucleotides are TGTGCCAGCAGCTCACAGGGGGCAGCCCAGCATTTT. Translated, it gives CASSSQGAAQHF.

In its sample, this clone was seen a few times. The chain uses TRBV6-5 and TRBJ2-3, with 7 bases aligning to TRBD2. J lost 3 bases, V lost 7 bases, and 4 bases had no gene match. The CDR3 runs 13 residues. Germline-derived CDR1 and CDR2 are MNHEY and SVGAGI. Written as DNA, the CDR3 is TGTGCCAGCATGGGGGGGACGACAGATACGCAGTATTTT. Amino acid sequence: CASMGGTTDTQYF.

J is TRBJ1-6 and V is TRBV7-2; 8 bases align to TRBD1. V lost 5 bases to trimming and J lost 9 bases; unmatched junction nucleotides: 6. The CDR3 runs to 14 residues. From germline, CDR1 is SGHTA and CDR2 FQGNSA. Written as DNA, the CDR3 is TGTGCCAGCAGCCAGACAGGGGATCCTTCACCCCTCCACTTT. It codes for CASSQTGDPSPLHF. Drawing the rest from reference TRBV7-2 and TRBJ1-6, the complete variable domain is GAGVSQSPSNKVTEKGKDVELRCDPISGHTALYWYRQSLGQGLEFLIYFQGNSAPDKSGLPSDRFSAERTGGSVSTLTIQRTQQEDSAVYLCASSQTGDPSPLHFGNGTRLTVT.

DNA for the CDR3: TGTGCCAGTAGCCCCTTCTTTCGAACGGTTGATGAAGCTTTCTTT. Its protein is CASSPFFRTVDEAFF. The chain links TRBV19 to TRBJ1-1; D is unclear. Deletions cut 6 bases from V and 7 bases from J, with 21 bases between. The germline gives CDR1 LNHDA, CDR2 SQIVND (reference sequence). This CDR3 is 15 amino acids long. Supplemented by reference TRBV19 and TRBJ1-1, the full variable domain reads DGGITQSPKYLFRKEGQNVTLSCEQNLNHDAMYWYRQDPGQGLRLIYYSQIVNDFQKGDIAEGYSVSREKKESFPLTVTSAQKNPTAFYLCASSPFFRTVDEAFFGQGTRLTVV.

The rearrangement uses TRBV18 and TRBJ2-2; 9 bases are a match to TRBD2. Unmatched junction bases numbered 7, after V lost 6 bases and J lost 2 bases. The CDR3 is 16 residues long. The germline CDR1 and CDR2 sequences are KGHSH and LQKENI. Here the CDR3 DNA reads TGTGCCAGCTCCTGGCTAGCGGGACCCAACACCGGGGAGCTGTTTTTT. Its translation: CASSWLAGPNTGELFF. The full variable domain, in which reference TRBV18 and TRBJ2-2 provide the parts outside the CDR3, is NAGVMQNPRHLVRRRGQEARLRCSPMKGHSHVYWYRQLPEEGLKFMVYLQKENIIDESGMPKERFSAEFPKEGPSILRIQQVVRGDSAAYFCASSWLAGPNTGELFFGEGSRLTVL.

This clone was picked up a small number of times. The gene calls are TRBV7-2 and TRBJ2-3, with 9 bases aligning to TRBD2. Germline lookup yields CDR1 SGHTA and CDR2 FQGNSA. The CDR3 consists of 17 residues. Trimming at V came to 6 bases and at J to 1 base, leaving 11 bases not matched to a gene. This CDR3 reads CASRRTGQRGGTDTQYF. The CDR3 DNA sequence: TGTGCCAGCAGGCGAACCGGCCAGCGGGGGGGCACAGATACGCAGTATTTT. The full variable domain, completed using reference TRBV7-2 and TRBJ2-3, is GAGVSQSPSNKVTEKGKDVELRCDPISGHTALYWYRQSLGQGLEFLIYFQGNSAPDKSGLPSDRFSAERTGGSVSTLTIQRTQQEDSAVYLCASRRTGQRGGTDTQYFGPGTRLTVL.

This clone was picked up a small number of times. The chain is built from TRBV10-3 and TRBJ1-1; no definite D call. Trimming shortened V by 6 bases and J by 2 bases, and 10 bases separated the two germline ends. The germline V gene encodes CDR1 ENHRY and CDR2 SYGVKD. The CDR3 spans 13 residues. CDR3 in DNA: TGTGCCATCAGAGCCGAATTTAACACTGAAGCTTTCTTT. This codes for CAIRAEFNTEAFF.

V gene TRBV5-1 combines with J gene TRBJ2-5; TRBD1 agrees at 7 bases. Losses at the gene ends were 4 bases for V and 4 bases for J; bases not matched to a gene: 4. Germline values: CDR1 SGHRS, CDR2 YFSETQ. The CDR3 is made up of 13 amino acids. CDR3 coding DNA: TGCGCCAGCAGCGGCCGGGACAGAGAGACCCAGTACTTC. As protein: CASSGRDRETQYF.

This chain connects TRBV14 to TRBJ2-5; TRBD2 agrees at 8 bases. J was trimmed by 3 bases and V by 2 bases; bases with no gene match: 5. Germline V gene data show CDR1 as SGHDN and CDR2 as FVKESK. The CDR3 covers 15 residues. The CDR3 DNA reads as TGTGCCAGCAGCCAACTCCGGGGGGGAGAAGAGACCCAGTACTTC. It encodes CASSQLRGGEETQYF.

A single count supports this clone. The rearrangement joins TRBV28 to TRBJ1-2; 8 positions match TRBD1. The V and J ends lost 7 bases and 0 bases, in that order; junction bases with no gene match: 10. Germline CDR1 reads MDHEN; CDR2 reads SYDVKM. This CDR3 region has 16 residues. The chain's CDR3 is CASNQPWTGTNYGYTF. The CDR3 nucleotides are TGTGCCAGCAACCAACCTTGGACAGGGACTAACTATGGCTACACCTTC.

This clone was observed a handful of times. CDR3 sequence: CASSQSVGTANSPLHF. CDR3 DNA sequence: TGTGCCAGCAGCCAATCGGTCGGGACAGCAAATTCACCCCTCCACTTT. V is TRBV4-2 and J is TRBJ1-6; 7 bases are shared with TRBD1. The CDR3 has 16 amino acids. CDR1 LGHNA and CDR2 YNFKEQ come from the germline V gene. V dropped 2 bases and J dropped 7; count of bases not matched to a gene: 8.

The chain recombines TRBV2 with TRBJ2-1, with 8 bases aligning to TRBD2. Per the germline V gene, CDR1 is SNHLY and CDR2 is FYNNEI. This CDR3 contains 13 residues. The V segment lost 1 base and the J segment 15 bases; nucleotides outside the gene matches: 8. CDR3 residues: CASSEGLAGVPFF. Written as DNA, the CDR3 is TGTGCCAGCAGTGAAGGTCTAGCGGGCGTTCCGTTCTTC.

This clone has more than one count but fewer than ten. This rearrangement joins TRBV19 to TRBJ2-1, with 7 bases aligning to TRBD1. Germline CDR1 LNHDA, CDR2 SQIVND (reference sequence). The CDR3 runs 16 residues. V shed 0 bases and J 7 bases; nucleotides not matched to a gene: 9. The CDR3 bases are TGTGCCAGTAGTATAGATCGAGGGGGCGCGCGGAATGAGCAGTTCTTC. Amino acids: CASSIDRGGARNEQFF.

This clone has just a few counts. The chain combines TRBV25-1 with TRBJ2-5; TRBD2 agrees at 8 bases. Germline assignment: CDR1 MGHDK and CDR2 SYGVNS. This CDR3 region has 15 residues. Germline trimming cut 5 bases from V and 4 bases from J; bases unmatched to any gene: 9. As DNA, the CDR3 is TGTGCCAGCAGTAATGAGCGGGGGAGTCGAGAGACCCAGTACTTC. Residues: CASSNERGSRETQYF.

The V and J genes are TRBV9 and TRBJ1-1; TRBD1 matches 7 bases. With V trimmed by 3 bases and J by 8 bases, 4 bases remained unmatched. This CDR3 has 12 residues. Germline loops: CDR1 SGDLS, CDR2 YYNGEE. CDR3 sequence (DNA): TGTGCCAGCAGCGGCGGGACAGCCGAAGCTTTCTTT. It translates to CASSGGTAEAFF.

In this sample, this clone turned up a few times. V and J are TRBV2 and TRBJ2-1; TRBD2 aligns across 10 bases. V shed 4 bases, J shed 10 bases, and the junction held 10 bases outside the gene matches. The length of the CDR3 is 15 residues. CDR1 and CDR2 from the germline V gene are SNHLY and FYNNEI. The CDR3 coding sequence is TGTGCCAGCAGTGCCGACAGCGGGGGGGCGGGGGAGCAGTTCTTC. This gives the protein CASSADSGGAGEQFF.

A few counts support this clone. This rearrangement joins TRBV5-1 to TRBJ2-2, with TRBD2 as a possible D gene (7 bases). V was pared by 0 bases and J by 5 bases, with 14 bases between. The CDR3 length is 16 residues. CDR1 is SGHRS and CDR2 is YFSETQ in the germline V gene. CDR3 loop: CASSLAGGGNTGELFF. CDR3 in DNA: TGCGCCAGCAGCTTGGCCGGCGGGGGCAATACCGGGGAGCTGTTTTTT.

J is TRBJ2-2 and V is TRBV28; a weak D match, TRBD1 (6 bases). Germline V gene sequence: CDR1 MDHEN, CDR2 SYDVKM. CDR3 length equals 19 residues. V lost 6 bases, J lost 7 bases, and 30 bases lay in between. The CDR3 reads CASSLPLPYDGGRDGELFF. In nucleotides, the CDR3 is TGTGCCAGCAGCCTCCCATTACCTTATGATGGGGGCAGGGACGGGGAGCTGTTTTTT.